This is a list of T cell receptor beta chains from one sample in a study of control samples from healthy donors and cancer patients. Sequencing was performed with immunoSEQ multiplex PCR; in TCRdb, only in-frame clones are kept and a portion is missing. The sample yields 50,000 or so clones, roughly 93% seen once. What was sequenced was PBMCs. These TCRs come from a woman aged 50 to 65 with head and neck cancer. CDR3s include the opening cysteine and the closing phenylalanine or tryptophan. The D gene is left open where the match is weak. Only part of the rows carry a size: once, few, many, or a class if the clone is expanded.

j_call v_call clone_size d_call cdr3_nt cdr3_aa
TRBJ2-1 TRBV11-3 NA NA TGTGCCAGCAGCTTAGGGGGGAACCATGAGCAGTTCTTC CASSLGGNHEQFF
TRBJ1-6 TRBV30 once TRBD1 TGTGCCTGGAGCAAACAGGGGGTGACACCCCTCCACTTT CAWSKQGVTPLHF
TRBJ2-7 TRBV27 few NA TGTGCCAGCAGCCTGACACCCTCCTACGAGCAGTACTTC CASSLTPSYEQYF
TRBJ1-2 TRBV2 NA TRBD1 TGTGCCAGCAGACCGGACAGGGAAGGGGGTGGCTACACCTTC CASRPDREGGGYTF
TRBJ1-1 TRBV24-1 NA NA TGTGCCACCAGTGAGGGAGACACTGAAGCTTTCTTT CATSEGDTEAFF
TRBJ1-5 TRBV5-4 NA NA TGTGCCAGCAGCTTGGATGAGGAGCAGCCCCAGCATTTT CASSLDEEQPQHF
TRBJ2-3 TRBV27 NA TRBD1 TGTGCCAGCAGTTTAAGGCGGACAGGAACAGATACGCAGTATTTT CASSLRRTGTDTQYF
TRBJ2-7 TRBV6-2/TRBV6-3 NA TRBD2 TGTGCCAGCAGTTACCGCCCGGGACTAGCGGGAGAGGACGAGCAGTACTTC CASSYRPGLAGEDEQYF
TRBJ1-5 TRBV30 NA TRBD1 TGTGCCTGGAGTCGGACAGGGAGGAGCAATCAGCCCCAGCATTTT CAWSRTGRSNQPQHF
TRBJ1-1 TRBV4-1 once TRBD1 TGCGCCAGCAGCCAAGAAACAGGGGCCACTGAAGCTTTCTTT CASSQETGATEAFF
TRBJ1-6 TRBV25-1 NA NA TGTGCCAGCAGTGATTATAGCGGCGTGGATTCACCCCTCCACTTT CASSDYSGVDSPLHF
TRBJ1-6 TRBV7-2 NA NA TGTGCCAGCAGCTTAGGCCCAGGGCCGGAATCACCCCTCCACTTT CASSLGPGPESPLHF
TRBJ2-7 TRBV19 NA NA TGTGCCAGTAGTATAGAGTTCGGGGAGCAGTACTTC CASSIEFGEQYF
TRBJ1-1 TRBV28 NA NA TGTGCCAGCAGCACTAAGGAGGGGGGTAGAACTGAAGCTTTCTTT CASSTKEGGRTEAFF
TRBJ2-3 TRBV28 NA TRBD2 TGTGCCAGCAGTTTCCGGGGGGGAGATACGCAGTATTTT CASSFRGGDTQYF
TRBJ1-2 TRBV18 NA NA TGTGCCAGCTCACCGGAGGGGCCCTATGGCTACACCTTC CASSPEGPYGYTF